Many counts were recorded for the clone carrying this T cell receptor beta chain. The antigen remains unidentified. The source of the sample is a study of identical twins. CDR3 length equals 13 residues. Trimming removed 7 bases at V and 2 bases at J, with 12 bases between. Using its own MiXCR run on the 5' RACE reads, TCRdb lists one record per CDR3 protein. The table lists a few hundred thousand distinct CDR3 sequences, about 8.3% of them singletons, with about 3% in the top ten. There were only healthy Caucasians among the donors. The study, taken as a whole, reports: Possibly, invariant MAIT and iNKT cells partly confounded zero-insertion analyses. Models predicted less out-of-frame TCR alpha sharing in monozygotic twins than was found.

The same data also contributed to another study, on yellow fever vaccine responses in identical twins.

Sample: CD8+ T cells sorted from blood. The TCR comes from a woman aged 18-29 years in good health. The J gene is TRBJ2-7, the V gene TRBV12-3 or TRBV12-4, with TRBD1 as a possible D gene (5 bases). The CDR3 DNA sequence: TGTGCCAGCACCTGGGGCGGAACCTACGAGCAGTACTTC. Protein product: CASTWGGTYEQYF.